One and the same sample provided the 27 T cell receptor beta chains below, sequenced in a study of HIV-infected patients and healthy controls. TCRdb recomputed calls from the 5' RACE reads with MiXCR, one row per CDR3 protein. The repertoire consists of around 67,000 distinct CDR3 sequences, with approximately 16% occurring once and the leading ten covering approximately 6%. Sequenced: CD4+ T cells from blood. Receptor source: a human donor in good health.

As regards this clonotype: This may be a read error: a much more frequent sequence differs by one nucleotide. The V and J genes are TRBV7-9 and TRBJ1-1, with unresolved D. CDR1 SEHNR and CDR2 FQNEAQ come from the germline V gene (reference sequence). The CDR3 extends over 11 amino acids. V was cut by 4 bases and J by 1 base, with 1 base left in between. The DNA for the CDR3 is TGTGCCAGCAGCTCGAACACTGAAGCTTTCTTT. It specifies CASSSNTEAFF.

This clonotype was seen a handful of times. The gene calls are TRBV20-1 and TRBJ2-1, with 9 bases that match TRBD2. Germline assignment: CDR1 DFQATT and CDR2 SNEGSKA (reference sequence). V was clipped by 0 bases and J by 3 bases; unmatched bases: 6. The CDR3 runs 16 residues. The CDR3 spells CSARDPGLALYNEQFF. The DNA of the CDR3 is TGCAGTGCTAGAGATCCGGGACTAGCCCTCTACAATGAGCAGTTCTTC.

This clonotype occurred a few times. The V call is TRBV6-2 or TRBV6-3, the J call TRBJ2-6; 10 positions agree with TRBD1. The CDR3 is 18 residues long. The V segment lost 5 bases and the J segment 0 bases; nucleotides outside the gene matches: 7. In germline, CDR1 is MNHEY, CDR2 SVGEGT. The CDR3 region is CASSKGDRGTSGANVLTF. In DNA form, the CDR3 reads TGTGCCAGCAGTAAAGGGGACAGGGGAACCTCTGGGGCCAACGTCCTGACTTTC.

The rearrangement links TRBV5-1 to TRBJ1-1; D is ambiguous. The V and J ends lost 0 bases and 11 bases respectively, with 14 bases between them. From germline, CDR1 is SGHRS and CDR2 YFSETQ. CDR3 size: 13 residues. The chain's CDR3 is CASSLEGGRHAFF. In DNA form, the CDR3 reads TGCGCCAGCAGCTTGGAGGGAGGCCGGCACGCTTTCTTT.

This chain uses TRBV5-1 with TRBJ2-1; D gene unclear. V was shortened by 0 bases and J by 9 bases, with 13 bases between the two germline ends. The CDR3 length is 14 residues. The germline CDR1 and CDR2 sequences are SGHRS and YFSETQ. CDR3 coding DNA: TGCGCCAGCAGCTTGGAAGACACGTTAGGTGAGCAGTTCTTC. Translated: CASSLEDTLGEQFF. Full variable domain (outside the CDR3, taken from reference TRBV5-1 and TRBJ2-1): KAGVTQTPRYLIKTRGQQVTLSCSPISGHRSVSWYQQTPGQGLQFLFEYFSETQRNKGNFPGRFSGRQFSNSRSEMNVSTLELGDSALYLCASSLEDTLGEQFFGPGTRLTVL.

This clonotype was recorded at least ten times. This chain joins TRBV6-6 and TRBJ2-7; D may match TRBD1 or TRBD2 (5 bases each). Trimming pared 0 bases from V and 5 bases from J, leaving 8 bases between. This CDR3 is 13 amino acids long. The V gene's germline CDR1 is MNHNY and CDR2 SVGAGI (reference sequence). In DNA form, the CDR3 reads TGTGCCAGCAGTTACTCCCGGGGCGACGAGCAGTACTTC. Translating gives CASSYSRGDEQYF.

This clonotype was found a few times. The genes are TRBV24-1 and TRBJ2-3; the D is unclear. Trimming took off 4 bases at V and 1 base at J, with 8 bases between the two ends. Germline V CDR1 and CDR2: KGHDR, SFDVKD. The CDR3 length is 14 residues. The CDR3: CATSDASGTDTQYF. CDR3 sequence (DNA): TGTGCCACCAGTGACGCTTCCGGCACAGATACGCAGTATTTT.

This clonotype has only a few counts. The rearrangement joins TRBV9 to TRBJ2-2; 10 bases agree with TRBD1. Germline lookup yields CDR1 SGDLS and CDR2 YYNGEE. The CDR3 loop spans 15 amino acids. Trimming took 5 bases from V and 5 from J; bases not matched to a gene: 6. CDR3 DNA: TGTGCCAGCAGGCCGGGACAGGGGCGAACCGGGGAGCTGTTTTTT. It specifies CASRPGQGRTGELFF.

This clonotype was detected a few times. The chain recombines TRBV13 with TRBJ2-1; 16 nucleotides align to TRBD2. Germline V CDR1 and CDR2: PRHDT, FYEKMQ (reference sequence). This CDR3 contains 16 residues. V shed 4 bases and J 7 bases; nucleotides not matched to a gene: 4. The CDR3 DNA is TGTGCCAGCAGCTCGGGACTAGCGGGGGGGGGAAATGAGCAGTTCTTC. Amino acid sequence: CASSSGLAGGGNEQFF. Full variable domain (outside the CDR3, taken from reference TRBV13 and TRBJ2-1): AAGVIQSPRHLIKEKRETATLKCYPIPRHDTVYWYQQGPGQDPQFLISFYEKMQSDKGSIPDRFSAQQFSDYHSELNMSSLELGDSALYFCASSSGLAGGGNEQFFGPGTRLTVL.

Only a few counts were recorded for this clonotype. V and J are TRBV6-2 or TRBV6-3 and TRBJ1-2, with D possibly TRBD1 on 5 matching bases. In germline, CDR1 is MNHEY, CDR2 SVGEGT. Trimming removed 4 bases from V and 0 bases from J, with 12 bases in between. The CDR3 consists of 15 residues. CDR3 region: CASSSPQEANYGYTF. CDR3 in DNA: TGTGCCAGCAGTTCCCCACAGGAAGCTAACTATGGCTACACCTTC.

This chain joins TRBV5-1 and TRBJ2-3; D gene unclear. This CDR3 region has 15 residues. Germline lookup yields CDR1 SGHRS and CDR2 YFSETQ. V was pared by 1 base and J by 2 bases, with 11 bases between. CDR3 sequence: CASSLYTQPTDTQYF. The CDR3 nucleotides are TGCGCCAGCAGCTTGTATACCCAGCCCACAGATACGCAGTATTTT.

This clonotype was counted only a few times. The V call is TRBV29-1, the J call TRBJ2-1; 7 bases align to TRBD2. The CDR3 runs 11 residues. V shed 5 bases and J 9 bases; nucleotides not matched to a gene: 4. Germline V gene data show CDR1 as SQVTM and CDR2 as ANQGSEA. The CDR3 region has the DNA TGCAGCGTTTCCAGCGGGATTGAGCAGTTCTTC. It is translated as CSVSSGIEQFF.

This clonotype was detected ten times or more. V gene TRBV28 combines with J gene TRBJ2-3; TRBD1 aligns across 10 bases. From germline, CDR1 is MDHEN and CDR2 SYDVKM. There are 14 residues in the CDR3. Germline trimming cut 5 bases from V and 5 bases from J; bases unmatched to any gene: 4. The CDR3 loop is CASSGTGVGDTQYF. CDR3 bases: TGTGCCAGCAGTGGGACAGGGGTGGGAGATACGCAGTATTTT. The full variable domain, its missing parts supplied by reference TRBV28 and TRBJ2-3, is DVKVTQSSRYLVKRTGEKVFLECVQDMDHENMFWYRQDPGLGLRLIYFSYDVKMKEKGDIPEGYSVSREKKERFSLILESASTNQTSMYLCASSGTGVGDTQYFGPGTRLTVL.

CDR3 region: CASSPKGASSGANVLTF. DNA for the CDR3: TGTGCCAGCAGCCCAAAAGGGGCAAGCTCTGGGGCCAACGTCCTGACTTTC. The chain links TRBV3-1 to TRBJ2-6; a weak D match, TRBD1 (5 bases). Trimming took off 4 bases at V and 0 bases at J, with 13 bases between the two ends. Germline assignment: CDR1 LGHDT and CDR2 YNNKEL (reference sequence). The CDR3 consists of 17 residues.

In its sample, this clonotype was seen many times. V is TRBV12-3 or TRBV12-4 and J is TRBJ1-2, with TRBD1 matching 7 bases. The length of the CDR3 is 15 residues. Germline trimming cut 6 bases from V and 6 bases from J; bases unmatched to any gene: 13. The DNA for the CDR3 is TGTGCCAGCAGCTTTGAAAGGGGGCTCCCAAATGGCTACACCTTC. Translated, it gives CASSFERGLPNGYTF.

This clonotype was recorded a few times. This rearrangement joins TRBV7-2 to TRBJ2-3, with unresolved D. Trimming left V 2 bases short and J 0 bases short, with 9 bases between. The CDR3 is 15 amino acids. Germline V gene data show CDR1 as SGHTA and CDR2 as FQGNSA. The CDR3 reads CASSLRSPSTDTQYF. The DNA of the CDR3 is TGTGCCAGCAGCTTAAGATCACCTAGCACAGATACGCAGTATTTT.

This clonotype turned up a few times. V usage is TRBV29-1 and J usage is TRBJ1-2, with 9 bases that match TRBD1. The CDR3 sequence is 12 residues long. With 3 bases clipped from V and 5 bases from J, the junction kept 1 base outside the gene matches. Germline V gene data show CDR1 as SQVTM and CDR2 as ANQGSEA. The CDR3 loop reads CSVETGGYGYTF. CDR3 in DNA: TGCAGCGTTGAGACAGGGGGGTATGGCTACACCTTC.

This clonotype has ten or more counts. The V gene is TRBV7-8, the J gene TRBJ1-5; D gene unclear. The CDR3 totals 15 residues. V was shortened by 0 bases and J by 3 bases, with 9 bases between the two germline ends. CDR1 is SGHVS, CDR2 FQNEAQ, per germline. CDR3 sequence: CASSLAPDVNQPQHF. CDR3 DNA sequence: TGTGCCAGCAGCTTAGCCCCGGACGTCAATCAGCCCCAGCATTTT.

This clonotype was seen at least ten times. This sequence joins TRBV4-2 and TRBJ1-1, with D tentatively TRBD1 (6 bases). The CDR3 covers 14 residues. Germline V lookup: CDR1 LGHNA, CDR2 YNFKEQ. V lost 1 base, J lost 2 bases, and 8 bases lay in between. The CDR3 nucleotides are TGTGCCAGCAGCCAAGGGGGGCCTAACACTGAAGCTTTCTTT. This codes for CASSQGGPNTEAFF.

This clonotype has only a few counts. The chain links TRBV5-5 to TRBJ2-1; D is perhaps TRBD2 (6 bases). CDR3 length equals 15 residues. Trimming took 2 bases from V and 0 from J, leaving 9 bases between them. CDR1 and CDR2 (germline): SGHKS, YYEKEE (reference sequence). The CDR3 here is CASSFDGSSYNEQFF. DNA of the CDR3: TGTGCCAGCAGCTTCGACGGGAGCTCCTACAATGAGCAGTTCTTC. Combining the CDR3 with reference TRBV5-5 and TRBJ2-1 gives the whole variable domain DAGVTQSPTHLIKTRGQQVTLRCSPISGHKSVSWYQQVLGQGPQFIFQYYEKEERGRGNFPDRFSARQFPNYSSELNVNALLLGDSALYLCASSFDGSSYNEQFFGPGTRLTVL.

This clonotype has just a few counts. CDR3 sequence: CSARGGGLETQYF. CDR3 nucleotide sequence: TGCAGTGCTAGAGGGGGGGGGCTGGAGACCCAGTACTTC. The rearrangement links TRBV20-1 to TRBJ2-5; possible D gene TRBD2, 7 bases. This CDR3 contains 13 residues. Germline V gene data show CDR1 as DFQATT and CDR2 as SNEGSKA (reference sequence). The V end was cut by 1 base, the J end by 5 bases, with 11 bases between.

This clonotype occurred a few times. The chain recombines TRBV5-1 with TRBJ1-2; D is undetermined. Between the trimmed V and J ends, which lost 4 bases and 4 bases, there was a span of 14 bases. This CDR3 has 14 residues. The germline V gene has CDR1 SGHRS and CDR2 YFSETQ. DNA of the CDR3: TGCGCCAGCAGCCTCACCCCGGATTTCTATGGCTACACCTTC. This gives the protein CASSLTPDFYGYTF.

This clonotype showed up just a few times. The chain recombines TRBV9 with TRBJ2-5; D gene uncertain. V lost 0 bases, J lost 4 bases, and 7 bases lay in between. The germline gives CDR1 SGDLS, CDR2 YYNGEE. This CDR3 comprises 13 residues. In DNA, the CDR3 is TGTGCCAGCAGCGTAGTTGGATCAGAGACCCAGTACTTC. Its translation: CASSVVGSETQYF.

In its sample, this clonotype was seen many times. The genes are TRBV7-6 and TRBJ1-3, with D unclear. Trimming cost V 4 bases and J 1 base, with 5 bases left between them. The CDR3 runs to 13 residues. CDR1 and CDR2 (germline): SGHVS, FNYEAQ. DNA for the CDR3: TGTGCCAGCAGCTCGACTTCTGGAAACACCATATATTTT. It codes for CASSSTSGNTIYF.

This clonotype was seen a few times. The gene calls are TRBV6-1 and TRBJ1-5, with a weak D call TRBD1 (6 bases). V lost 6 bases and J lost 0, with 24 bases in between. This CDR3 region has 19 residues. CDR1 and CDR2 from the germline V gene are MNHNS and SASEGT. CDR3 loop: CASRGTPGAFGSSNQPQHF. The CDR3 nucleotides are TGTGCCAGCAGAGGGACCCCAGGGGCCTTCGGCAGTAGCAATCAGCCCCAGCATTTT.

The chain couples TRBV6-2 or TRBV6-3 to TRBJ2-7; tentative D call: TRBD1 (7 bases). This CDR3 has 11 amino acids. V was pared by 8 bases and J by 6 bases, with 11 bases between. Germline V gene data show CDR1 as MNHEY and CDR2 as SVGEGT. CDR3 region: CASGQGGEQYF. The CDR3, as DNA: TGTGCCAGCGGTCAGGGGGGCGAGCAGTACTTC.

CDR3 nucleotides: TGTGCCAGCAGCCAAGATCTTCGGTCCACCGATACGCAGTATTTT. Amino acids: CASSQDLRSTDTQYF. This chain connects TRBV14 to TRBJ2-3; no firm D call. The CDR3 sequence is 15 residues long. Germline V gene lookup returns CDR1 SGHDN and CDR2 FVKESK. V gave up 0 bases and J gave up 6 bases, with 13 bases separating them.